The 23 T cell receptor beta chains below all came from one sample that was sequenced in a study of beta chain features in type 1 diabetes (dated by TCRdb to between 2017 and 2018). Library prep was done by the immunoSEQ multiplex PCR assay. The entire isolated RNA was reverse transcribed using the High Capacity cDNA Reverse Transcription Kit, and thus expressed TCRB transcripts were sequenced. Entries here come from immuneACCESS through TCRdb and include only in-frame sequences with V and J called. Some clones fail to appear in such tables; in the studies checked, an unresolved V gene covers under half of the shortfall, and the cause of the remainder is unknown. The sample table holds about 360,000 clones, of which around 12% were seen once. Under 0.02% of the sample comes from the top ten. Sequencing was done on a sample of naive CD4+ T cells from blood. The cell subset or site label, read with the paper, signifies: true naive CD4+ T cells. The receptors derive from a man between 18 and 29 years old in good health.

The rearrangement links TRBV7-2 to TRBJ2-3; D unresolved. Trimming removed 5 bases from V and 5 bases from J, with 5 bases in between. The CDR3 sequence is 11 residues long. Looked up from germline, CDR1 is SGHTA and CDR2 is FQGNSA. DNA for the CDR3: TGTGCCAGCAGCCTAAGAGATACGCAGTATTTT. Amino acids: CASSLRDTQYF.

This clone occurred a few times. V gene TRBV5-5 combines with J gene TRBJ2-7; D is uncertain. Trimming pared 5 bases from V and 1 base from J, leaving 10 bases between. The CDR3 is made up of 13 amino acids. CDR1 SGHKS and CDR2 YYEKEE come from the germline V gene (reference sequence). In nucleotides, the CDR3 is TGTGCCAGCAGTTTACTACAATCCTACGAGCAGTACTTC. It codes for CASSLLQSYEQYF.

This clone was detected a few times. The chain is built from TRBV25-1 and TRBJ2-5, with 7 bases aligning to TRBD1. Losses at the gene ends were 9 bases for V and 1 base for J; bases not matched to a gene: 2. Looked up from germline, CDR1 is MGHDK and CDR2 is SYGVNS. The CDR3 is made up of 12 amino acids. The CDR3 DNA reads as TGTGCCAGATGGGACAGCCAAGAGACCCAGTACTTC. Translating gives CARWDSQETQYF.

CDR3 nucleotides: TGTGCCAGCAGTTTTCGGGAGGGAACGGGTTCCTACGAGCAGTACTTC. It is translated as CASSFREGTGSYEQYF. The chain carries TRBV28 and TRBJ2-7; 8 bases match TRBD2. Germline lookup yields CDR1 MDHEN and CDR2 SYDVKM. V lost 3 bases, J lost 1 base, and 8 bases stayed unmatched. This CDR3 is built from 16 residues.

The genes are TRBV9 and TRBJ2-2, with D tentatively TRBD2 (5 bases). The CDR3 length is 15 residues. Germline loops: CDR1 SGDLS, CDR2 YYNGEE. V was shortened by 6 bases and J by 1 base, with 13 bases between the two germline ends. This CDR3 reads CASKLDSGNTGELFF. The CDR3 region has the DNA TGTGCCAGCAAATTGGACTCAGGGAACACCGGGGAGCTGTTTTTT.

This clone was seen a handful of times. The V gene is TRBV28, the J gene TRBJ2-3; 10 bases align to TRBD2. The CDR3 runs 16 residues. CDR1 is MDHEN and CDR2 is SYDVKM in the germline V gene. Trimming removed 5 bases from V and 4 bases from J; junction bases left unmatched: 9. CDR3 DNA sequence: TGTGCCAGCAGTACCCGGACTAGCGGAAACGCAGATACGCAGTATTTT. Translated: CASSTRTSGNADTQYF.

This clone was counted only a few times. The rearrangement links TRBV30 to TRBJ2-5; D perhaps matches TRBD1 (6 bases). Per the germline V gene, CDR1 is GTSNPN and CDR2 is SVGIG (reference sequence). Trimming cost V 4 bases and J 1 base, with 7 bases left between them. The CDR3 has 12 residues. CDR3 bases: TGTGCCTGGAACAGGGCCCAAGAGACCCAGTACTTC. As protein: CAWNRAQETQYF.

This clone was observed a few times. V gene TRBV7-2 combines with J gene TRBJ1-2, with D perhaps matching TRBD1 (6 bases). Germline loops: CDR1 SGHTA, CDR2 FQGNSA. The CDR3 contains 14 residues. The germline V and J ends were trimmed by 2 bases and 4 bases, with 11 bases remaining between them. The CDR3 here is CASSLTGQTYGYTF. CDR3 nucleotide sequence: TGTGCCAGCAGCTTAACAGGACAGACCTATGGCTACACCTTC.

This clone was recorded a few times. This rearrangement joins TRBV28 to TRBJ2-2, with 12 bases that match TRBD1. Germline lookup yields CDR1 MDHEN and CDR2 SYDVKM. V trimming: 5 bases; J trimming: 4 bases; junction bases outside the gene matches: 5. The CDR3 has 16 amino acids. The CDR3 protein is CASSGGQGAITGELFF. The DNA of the CDR3 is TGTGCCAGCAGTGGGGGACAGGGGGCAATCACCGGGGAGCTGTTTTTT.

The V call is TRBV29-1, the J call TRBJ2-3; TRBD2 aligns across 7 bases. This CDR3 has 14 amino acids. J gave up 8 bases and V 6 bases, and 14 bases lay outside the gene matches. Germline CDR1 and CDR2: SQVTM and ANQGSEA. CDR3 DNA sequence: TGCAGCGTCCTTGGGCAGCGGGAATTCTCTACGCAGTATTTT. It encodes CSVLGQREFSTQYF.

The V and J genes are TRBV5-4 and TRBJ2-7; possible D gene TRBD1, 6 bases. Deletions cut 0 bases from V and 3 bases from J, with 10 bases between. This CDR3 is built from 14 residues. In germline, CDR1 is SGHNT, CDR2 YYREEE (reference sequence). The CDR3 reads CASSLGLGGYEQYF. CDR3 bases: TGTGCCAGCAGCTTGGGGTTAGGGGGCTACGAGCAGTACTTC.

This clone was counted a few times. This chain connects TRBV11-1 to TRBJ2-3; weak D call: TRBD2 (6 bases). Germline-derived CDR1 and CDR2 are SGHAT and FQDESV (reference sequence). Between the trimmed V and J ends, which lost 2 bases and 2 bases, there was a span of 11 bases. This CDR3 comprises 15 residues. CDR3 protein: CASSLLRGPTDTQYF. The CDR3 DNA follows: TGTGCCAGCAGCTTATTGCGGGGACCCACAGATACGCAGTATTTT.

Written as DNA, the CDR3 is TGCAGCGTTGGGCTGACAGGGACCCGGGGCTACACCTTC. Translated: CSVGLTGTRGYTF. The chain employs TRBV29-1 and TRBJ1-2; 7 positions match TRBD1. The CDR3 runs 13 residues. Germline CDR1 and CDR2: SQVTM and ANQGSEA. With V trimmed by 4 bases and J by 8 bases, 10 bases remained unmatched.

The genes are TRBV7-3 and TRBJ2-7; perhaps TRBD2 as D (6 bases). This CDR3 is built from 15 residues. Germline CDR1 and CDR2: SGHTA and FQGTGA. V shed 2 bases and J shed 4 bases, with 15 bases lying between them. CDR3 protein: CASSLGRGLQYEQYF. The CDR3 nucleotides read TGTGCCAGCAGCTTAGGACGGGGACTCCAATACGAGCAGTACTTC.

This clone was detected only a few times. The chain employs TRBV7-2 and TRBJ1-2; D not resolved. Germline CDR1 reads SGHTA; CDR2 reads FQGNSA. V lost 5 bases and J 5 bases, leaving 15 bases between the germline ends. The CDR3 is made up of 14 amino acids. CDR3 coding DNA: TGTGCCAGCAGCCACGACCCGGACTTATATGGCTACACCTTC. Its translation: CASSHDPDLYGYTF.

The chain carries TRBV5-1 and TRBJ2-1, with 9 bases aligning to TRBD1. This CDR3 has 16 amino acids. V lost 4 bases to trimming and J lost 4 bases; unmatched junction nucleotides: 9. Germline CDR1 SGHRS, CDR2 YFSETQ. The CDR3 DNA is TGCGCCAGCAGCCAGCGGGACAGGGCCCCATACAATGAGCAGTTCTTC. Translated: CASSQRDRAPYNEQFF.

This clone was detected a few times. The chain employs TRBV7-2 and TRBJ2-1; TRBD1 agrees at 9 bases. Germline trimming cut 4 bases from V and 2 bases from J; bases unmatched to any gene: 3. CDR3 length equals 15 residues. In germline, CDR1 is SGHTA, CDR2 FQGNSA. The CDR3 loop reads CASSSRDRAYNEQFF. As DNA, the CDR3 is TGTGCCAGCAGCTCCCGGGACAGGGCCTACAATGAGCAGTTCTTC.

This clone was found a few times. The V call is TRBV30, the J call TRBJ2-7; D is perhaps TRBD1 (6 bases). V gave up 0 bases and J gave up 7 bases, with 16 bases separating them. CDR3 length: 14 residues. Germline loops: CDR1 GTSNPN, CDR2 SVGIG (reference sequence). CDR3 loop: CAWSVRTRGREQYF. The CDR3 DNA follows: TGTGCCTGGAGTGTAAGAACCAGGGGTCGGGAGCAGTACTTC.

This chain connects TRBV9 to TRBJ2-1, with 14 positions matching TRBD2. Germline CDR1 is SGDLS and CDR2 is YYNGEE. There are 15 residues in the CDR3. With 3 bases clipped from V and 7 bases from J, the junction kept 3 bases outside the gene matches. CDR3 amino acids: CASSAGLAGVNEQFF. The CDR3, as DNA: TGTGCCAGCAGCGCGGGACTAGCGGGGGTTAATGAGCAGTTCTTC.

This clone has a handful of counts. V usage is TRBV5-1 and J usage is TRBJ2-7; tentative D call: TRBD1 (5 bases). The CDR3 contains 11 residues. The V gene lost 3 bases and the J gene lost 7 bases, with 8 bases spanning the gap. The germline V gene has CDR1 SGHRS and CDR2 YFSETQ. The CDR3 DNA reads TGCGCCAGCAGCTCCCAGGGTGAGCAGTACTTC. Protein product: CASSSQGEQYF.

This clone was seen only a few times. V gene TRBV5-1 combines with J gene TRBJ1-1; the D is unclear. This CDR3 has 14 residues. The V gene lost 2 bases and the J gene lost 0 bases, with 8 bases spanning the gap. CDR1 is SGHRS and CDR2 is YFSETQ in the germline V gene. CDR3 loop: CASSLNTVNTEAFF. The CDR3 coding sequence is TGCGCCAGCAGCTTAAATACAGTGAACACTGAAGCTTTCTTT.

This chain links TRBV7-2 with TRBJ2-7, with D possibly being TRBD1 (5 bases). Germline CDR1 and CDR2: SGHTA and FQGNSA. Trimming cost V 3 bases and J 7 bases, with 13 bases left between them. The CDR3 contains 13 residues. The CDR3 is CASSLARQSEQYF. The CDR3 nucleotides are TGTGCCAGCAGCTTGGCTAGACAGTCTGAGCAGTACTTC.

This clone was seen more than once but under ten times. The rearrangement links TRBV5-1 to TRBJ1-1, with 7 bases matching TRBD1. This CDR3 comprises 15 residues. V lost 0 bases and J lost 7; bases outside the gene matches: 9. Germline V CDR1 and CDR2: SGHRS, YFSETQ. The CDR3 DNA reads TGCGCCAGCAGCTTGGGCGACAGGGACCACGATGAAGCTTTCTTT. Translating gives CASSLGDRDHDEAFF.